The rows below give T cell receptor beta chains drawn from one sample of a study of shared clonotypes between healthy human individuals. Using immunoSEQ multiplex PCR, the repertoire was profiled, and TCRdb retains in-frame clones only, with some absent. The sample lists about 800,000 clones; 90% to 97% were seen once. Material for sequencing was naive CD8+ T cells sorted from blood. The receptor set was obtained from a man aged 25 to 40 in good health. Both conserved end residues are trimmed from each CDR3. The order of the fields is CDR3 protein, V gene.

CDR3 protein: SVVQGLSYEQY
V gene: TRBV29-1

CDR3 protein: ASSFGQPSYEQY
V gene: TRBV5-6

CDR3 protein: ASSLLAGPDGSYEQY
V gene: TRBV28

CDR3 protein: ASSRTQGANEQF
V gene: TRBV5-5

CDR3 protein: ASSSVGSAAF
V gene: TRBV11-2

CDR3 protein: ASSPDTSYEQY
V gene: TRBV6-5

CDR3 protein: SVEREAPYNEQF
V gene: TRBV29-1

CDR3 protein: ASSFGLAGERPVYEQY
V gene: TRBV5-6

CDR3 protein: ASSVLGPGGELF
V gene: TRBV6-1

CDR3 protein: AISESKKAELGYEQY
V gene: TRBV10-3

CDR3 protein: SVGDRGSSYEQY
V gene: TRBV29-1

CDR3 protein: ASSVAGTTDTQY
V gene: TRBV9

CDR3 protein: ASSGTEGNQPQH
V gene: TRBV10-2

CDR3 protein: ASSQDLVSPYTDTQY
V gene: TRBV4-1

CDR3 protein: ARTVGLQNTGELF
V gene: TRBV2

CDR3 protein: ASSSIRQGPETQY
V gene: TRBV11-2

CDR3 protein: ASSLSSLGANVLT
V gene: TRBV13

CDR3 protein: ASSVERIRTQETQY
V gene: TRBV9

CDR3 protein: ASSQEEGVGANVLT
V gene: TRBV4-1

CDR3 protein: ASSPEREGLSDTQY
V gene: TRBV18

CDR3 protein: ASSFLAGDPDTQY
V gene: TRBV11-2

CDR3 protein: ASSLLGGLGLSGNTIY
V gene: TRBV7-2

CDR3 protein: ASSLGDRGSGELF
V gene: TRBV7-6

CDR3 protein: AIRDSESYEQY
V gene: TRBV2

CDR3 protein: AWSTLAETQY
V gene: TRBV30

CDR3 protein: ASSKTSGRANSYEQY
V gene: TRBV27

CDR3 protein: ASSQYRTGYT
V gene: TRBV14

CDR3 protein: ASSSPGTGGVYEQY
V gene: TRBV11-3

CDR3 protein: ASSETGRPF
V gene: TRBV2

CDR3 protein: ASSSGQGAGYEQY
V gene: TRBV7-7

CDR3 protein: ASSNGRYEQY
V gene: TRBV6-6

CDR3 protein: ASSYLRGGANVLT
V gene: TRBV6-6

CDR3 protein: ASSRLAGQVSYEQY
V gene: TRBV5-1

CDR3 protein: ASSQQLTYEQY
V gene: TRBV4-1

CDR3 protein: ASSPRQMDTDTQY
V gene: TRBV18

CDR3 protein: SVLSGPNEKLF
V gene: TRBV29-1

CDR3 protein: ASRQMTQGNEQF
V gene: TRBV5-1

CDR3 protein: ASSQDGPNGNEQY
V gene: TRBV4-1

CDR3 protein: ASSPPRGEMGTGELF
V gene: TRBV18

CDR3 protein: ASSPKWGTNEKLF
V gene: TRBV27

CDR3 protein: ASRPSVSYEQY
V gene: TRBV5-5

CDR3 protein: ASSLAGAYEQY
V gene: TRBV27

CDR3 protein: ASSQDAPGGYYEQY
V gene: TRBV4-1

CDR3 protein: ASSLLGTHPEYGQY
V gene: TRBV27

CDR3 protein: ASSGTGDGYT
V gene: TRBV25-1

CDR3 protein: AIRDPGGGEYNEQF
V gene: TRBV10-3